This record looks at one T cell receptor (beta chain) sequence and its context. The method was immunoSEQ multiplex PCR; TCRdb's version includes in-frame clones alone and lacks a portion of them. This table holds approximately 150,000 clones, around 88% found once. The data derive from a study of T cell responses to AZD1222 COVID-19 vaccine. The V segment lost 3 bases and the J segment 2 bases; nucleotides outside the gene matches: 10. CDR1 and CDR2 (germline): SGDLS, YYNGEE. CDR3 length equals 17 residues. The sequence was obtained from an adult in good health. The genes are TRBV9 and TRBJ2-3; 9 positions agree with TRBD2. The sequencing used peripheral blood, collected on day 0 of AZD1222 vaccination. The CDR3 here is CASSGLGSGRNTDTQYF. The DNA of the CDR3 is TGTGCCAGCAGCGGACTAGGAAGCGGGAGGAACACAGATACGCAGTATTTT. Full variable domain (missing parts from reference TRBV9 and TRBJ2-3): DSGVTQTPKHLITATGQRVTLRCSPRSGDLSVYWYQQSLDQGLQFLIQYYNGEERAKGNILERFSAQQFPDLHSELNLSSLELGDSALYFCASSGLGSGRNTDTQYFGPGTRLTVL.